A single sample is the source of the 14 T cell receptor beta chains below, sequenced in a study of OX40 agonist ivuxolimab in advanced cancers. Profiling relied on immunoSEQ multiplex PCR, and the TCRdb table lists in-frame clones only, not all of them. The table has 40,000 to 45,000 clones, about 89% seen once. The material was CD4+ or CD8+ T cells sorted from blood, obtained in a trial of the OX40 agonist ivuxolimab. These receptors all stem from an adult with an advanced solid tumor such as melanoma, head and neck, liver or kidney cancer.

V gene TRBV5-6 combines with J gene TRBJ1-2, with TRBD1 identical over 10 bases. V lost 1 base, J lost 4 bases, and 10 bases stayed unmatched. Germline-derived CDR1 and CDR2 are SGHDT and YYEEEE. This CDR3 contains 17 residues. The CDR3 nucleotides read TGTGCCAGCAGCTTGTCGGGACAGGGGAGGATTAGCTATGGCTACACCTTC. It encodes CASSLSGQGRISYGYTF.

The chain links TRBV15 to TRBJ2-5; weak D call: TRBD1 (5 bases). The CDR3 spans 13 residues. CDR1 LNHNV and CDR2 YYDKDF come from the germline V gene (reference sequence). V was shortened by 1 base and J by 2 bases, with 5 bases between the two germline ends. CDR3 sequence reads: CATSRGQQETQYF. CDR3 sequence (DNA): TGTGCCACCAGCAGAGGACAGCAAGAGACCCAGTACTTC.

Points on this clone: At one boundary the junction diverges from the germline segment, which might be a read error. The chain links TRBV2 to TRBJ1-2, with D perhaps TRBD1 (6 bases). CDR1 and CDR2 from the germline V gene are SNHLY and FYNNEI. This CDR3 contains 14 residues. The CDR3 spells CASRETGQNFGYTF. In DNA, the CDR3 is TGTGCCAGCAGAGAAACCGGACAGAACTTTGGCTACACCTTC. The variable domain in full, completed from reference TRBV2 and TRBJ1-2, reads EPEVTQTPSHQVTQMGQEVILRCVPISNHLYFYWYRQILGQKVEFLVSFYNNEISEKSEIFDDQFSVERPDGSNFTLKIRSTKLEDSAMYFCASRETGQNFGYTFGSGTRLTVV.

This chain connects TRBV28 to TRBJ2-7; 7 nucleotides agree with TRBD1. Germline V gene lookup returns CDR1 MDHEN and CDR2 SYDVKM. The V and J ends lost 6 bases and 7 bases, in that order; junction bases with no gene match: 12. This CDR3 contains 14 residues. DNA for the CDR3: TGTGCCAGCAGAGCTGACAGGGTTATACGAGAGCAGTACTTC. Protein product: CASRADRVIREQYF.

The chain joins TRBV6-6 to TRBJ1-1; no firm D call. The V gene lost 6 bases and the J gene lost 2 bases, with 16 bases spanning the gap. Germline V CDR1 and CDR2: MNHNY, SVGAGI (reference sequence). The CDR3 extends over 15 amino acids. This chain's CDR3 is CASSLSTIGNTEAFF. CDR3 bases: TGTGCCAGCAGCCTGTCCACCATTGGTAACACTGAAGCTTTCTTT.

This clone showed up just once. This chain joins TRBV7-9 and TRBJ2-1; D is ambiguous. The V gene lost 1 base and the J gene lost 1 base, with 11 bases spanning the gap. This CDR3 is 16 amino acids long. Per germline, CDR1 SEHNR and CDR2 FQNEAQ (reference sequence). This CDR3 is CASSLDGVASYNEQFF. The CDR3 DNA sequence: TGTGCCAGCAGCTTAGATGGGGTGGCTTCCTACAATGAGCAGTTCTTC.

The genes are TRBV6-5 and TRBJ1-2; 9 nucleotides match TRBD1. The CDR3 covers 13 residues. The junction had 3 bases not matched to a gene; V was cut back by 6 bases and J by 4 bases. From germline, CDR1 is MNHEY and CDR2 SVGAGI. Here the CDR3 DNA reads TGTGCCAGCAGAAAGACAGGGGGCTATGGCTACACCTTC. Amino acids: CASRKTGGYGYTF.

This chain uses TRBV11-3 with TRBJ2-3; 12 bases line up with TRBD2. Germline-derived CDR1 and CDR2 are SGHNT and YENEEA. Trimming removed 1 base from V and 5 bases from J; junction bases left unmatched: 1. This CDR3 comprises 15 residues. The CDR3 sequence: CASSLVGLAGDTQYF. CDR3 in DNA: TGTGCCAGCAGCTTAGTGGGACTAGCGGGAGATACGCAGTATTTT.

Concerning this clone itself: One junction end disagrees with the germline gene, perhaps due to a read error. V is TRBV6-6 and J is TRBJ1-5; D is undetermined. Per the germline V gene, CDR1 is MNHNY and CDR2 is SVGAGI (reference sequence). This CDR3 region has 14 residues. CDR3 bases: TGTGCCGGCAGTTACGGCTCCCGTGGGCAGCCCCAGCATTTT. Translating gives CAGSYGSRGQPQHF.

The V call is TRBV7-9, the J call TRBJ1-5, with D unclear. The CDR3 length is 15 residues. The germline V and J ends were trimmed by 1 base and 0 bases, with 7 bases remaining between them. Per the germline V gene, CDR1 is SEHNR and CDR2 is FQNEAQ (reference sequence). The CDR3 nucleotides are TGTGCCAGCAGCTTAGTACAGCATAGCAATCAGCCCCAGCATTTT. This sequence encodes CASSLVQHSNQPQHF.

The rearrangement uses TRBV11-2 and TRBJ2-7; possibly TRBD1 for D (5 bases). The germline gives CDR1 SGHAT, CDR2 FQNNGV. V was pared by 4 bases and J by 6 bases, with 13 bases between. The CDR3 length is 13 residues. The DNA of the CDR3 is TGTGCCAGCAGCTCGTTAACAGGAAGCGAGCAGTACTTC. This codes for CASSSLTGSEQYF.

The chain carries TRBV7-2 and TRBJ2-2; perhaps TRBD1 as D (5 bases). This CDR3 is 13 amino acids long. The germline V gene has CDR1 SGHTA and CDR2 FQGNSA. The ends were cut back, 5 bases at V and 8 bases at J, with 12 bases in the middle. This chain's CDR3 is CASSPAWTGELFF. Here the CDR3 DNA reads TGTGCCAGCAGCCCCGCGTGGACAGGGGAGCTGTTTTTT.

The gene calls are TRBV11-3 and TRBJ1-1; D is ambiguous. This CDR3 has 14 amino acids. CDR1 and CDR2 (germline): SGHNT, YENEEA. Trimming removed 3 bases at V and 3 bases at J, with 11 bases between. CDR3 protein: CASSFTGRDTEAFF. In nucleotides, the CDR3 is TGTGCCAGCAGCTTCACGGGGAGGGACACTGAAGCTTTCTTT.

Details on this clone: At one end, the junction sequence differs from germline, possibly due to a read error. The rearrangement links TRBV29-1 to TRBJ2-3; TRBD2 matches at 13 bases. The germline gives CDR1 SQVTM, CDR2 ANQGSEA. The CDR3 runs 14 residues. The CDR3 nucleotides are TGCAGCGAAAGGACTAGCGGGAGCATAGATACGCAGTATTTT. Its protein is CSERTSGSIDTQYF.